This paragraph reports one T cell receptor beta chain. Its target is not known. Samples had at least 6.5 million PBMCs isolated from them. This sample was included in a study of blood T cells in healthy people across ages. The study's findings and limits: Long-lived and aged donors differed, with more naive CD4+ cells and higher diversity in the long-lived.

Sample-barcoded 5' priming and a J-beta primer mix drove a second PCR of about 6 to 12 cycles. Each cDNA molecule was tagged by a template-switch adaptor with 12 random nucleotides. From the 5' RACE reads, TCRdb called clonotypes with MiXCR, one entry per CDR3 protein. The sample carries 1,500,000 or so distinct CDR3 sequences, 45% to 70% recorded once. The TCR sequence derives from a man between 18 and 29 years old in good health. The material sequenced was blood.

The CDR3 DNA sequence: TGTGCCAGCAGCAGAAAAACCGGGGATACGCAGTATTTT. Translated: CASSRKTGDTQYF. The rearrangement uses TRBV7-2 and TRBJ2-3; the D is unclear. This CDR3 has 13 residues. Germline V lookup: CDR1 SGHTA, CDR2 FQGNSA. V was cut by 5 bases and J by 6 bases, with 12 bases left in between.